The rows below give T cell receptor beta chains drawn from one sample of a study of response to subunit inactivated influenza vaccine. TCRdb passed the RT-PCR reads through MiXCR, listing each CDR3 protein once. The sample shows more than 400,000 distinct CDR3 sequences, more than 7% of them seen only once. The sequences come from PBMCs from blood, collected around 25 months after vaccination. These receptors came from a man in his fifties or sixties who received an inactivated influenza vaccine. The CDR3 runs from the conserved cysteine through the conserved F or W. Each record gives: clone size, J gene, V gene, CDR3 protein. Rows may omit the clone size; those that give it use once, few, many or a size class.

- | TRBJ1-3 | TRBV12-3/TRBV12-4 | CASSLGPRGPSGNTIYF
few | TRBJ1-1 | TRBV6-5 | CASSSQFGMNTEAFF
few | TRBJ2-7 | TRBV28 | CASRDSDSYEQYF
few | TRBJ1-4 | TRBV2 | CASSDSGGNEKLFF
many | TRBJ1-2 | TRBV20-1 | CSAQGQGISYGYTF
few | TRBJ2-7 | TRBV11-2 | CASSSHHEQYF
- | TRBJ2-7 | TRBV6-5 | CASSYLPGQGLYEQYF
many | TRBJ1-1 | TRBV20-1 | CSAPRGTRVIPEAFF
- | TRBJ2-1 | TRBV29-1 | CSVDTLDRRYYNEQFF
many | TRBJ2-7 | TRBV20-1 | CSARDVLVGEQYF
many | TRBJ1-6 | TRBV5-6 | CASSPGPINSPLHF
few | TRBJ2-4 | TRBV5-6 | CASSLLGAGNIQYF
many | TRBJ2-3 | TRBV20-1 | CSGAGGHVDTQYF
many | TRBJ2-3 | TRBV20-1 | CSARANRGFGDTQYF
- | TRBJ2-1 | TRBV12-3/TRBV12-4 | CASSFAWLAGGQNEQFF
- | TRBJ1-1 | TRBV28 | CASRRTGDSIPEAFF
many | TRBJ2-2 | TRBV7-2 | CASSLTAPGELFF
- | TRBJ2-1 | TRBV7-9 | CASRNTGGAGNEQFF
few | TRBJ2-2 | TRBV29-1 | CSVDRTGGTGELFF
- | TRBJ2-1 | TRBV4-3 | CASSQVPADYNEQFF
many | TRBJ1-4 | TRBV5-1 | CASKAEGRGQTNEKLFF
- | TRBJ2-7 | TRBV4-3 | CASSQDPPRAPVYEQYF
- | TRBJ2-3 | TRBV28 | CASSLLLLGTDTQYF
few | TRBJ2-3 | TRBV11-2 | CASSFPSADTQYF
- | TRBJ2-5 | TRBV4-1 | CASSQDGQGPVRTQYF
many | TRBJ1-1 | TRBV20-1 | CSAEDSMNTEAFF
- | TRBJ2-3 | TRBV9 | CASSVYGTATDTQYF
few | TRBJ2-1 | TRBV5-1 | CASSMSSGSNEQFF
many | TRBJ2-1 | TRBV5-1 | CASSLGLASYNEQFF